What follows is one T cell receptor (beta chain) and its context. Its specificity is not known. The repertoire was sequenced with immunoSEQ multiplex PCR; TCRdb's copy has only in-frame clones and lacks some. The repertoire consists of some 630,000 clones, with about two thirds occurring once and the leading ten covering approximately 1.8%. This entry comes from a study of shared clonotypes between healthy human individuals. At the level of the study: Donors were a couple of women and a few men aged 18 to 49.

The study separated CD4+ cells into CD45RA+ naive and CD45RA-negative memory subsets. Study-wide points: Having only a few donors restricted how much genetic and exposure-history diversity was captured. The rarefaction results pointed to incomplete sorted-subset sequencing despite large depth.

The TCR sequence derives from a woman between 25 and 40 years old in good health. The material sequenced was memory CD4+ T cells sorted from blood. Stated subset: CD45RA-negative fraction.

The CDR3 loop is CAISGLEFTDTQYF. The DNA of the CDR3 is TGTGCCATCAGTGGACTTGAATTCACAGATACGCAGTATTTT. J is TRBJ2-3 and V is TRBV10-3, with D uncertain. V gave up 4 bases and J gave up 2 bases, with 10 bases separating them. The CDR3 consists of 14 residues. Germline V gene lookup returns CDR1 ENHRY and CDR2 SYGVKD.